Listed below are T cell receptor beta chains from one sample, sequenced in a study of CD8 T cells in ankylosing spondylitis. TCRdb re-called the 5' RACE reads through MiXCR, storing one row per CDR3 protein. In the table there are some 800,000 distinct CDR3 sequences, approximately 12% of which are singletons. Sample: blood, either unsorted or a sorted T cell fraction (not recorded which). These receptor sequences come from a male donor with ankylosing spondylitis. CDR3s include the opening cysteine and the closing phenylalanine or tryptophan. The D gene is left open where the match is weak. Clone size is shown for a subset of rows, as once, few, many or a class of expanded clone.

j_gene | v_gene | abundance | d_gene | CDR3nt | CDR3aa
TRBJ2-3 | TRBV5-5 | few | TRBD1 | TGTGCCAGCAGCTTTCTTACTCCGACAGGGACCTTCACAGATACGCAGTATTTT | CASSFLTPTGTFTDTQYF
TRBJ1-1 | TRBV5-6 | few | - | TGTGCCAGCAGCTTGGGACAGAACATTGAAGCTTTCTTT | CASSLGQNIEAFF
TRBJ2-7 | TRBV7-3 | many | TRBD2 | TGTGCCAGCAGCTTAGGACTAGCTAGCGAGCAGTACTTC | CASSLGLASEQYF
TRBJ2-7 | TRBV7-2 | many | TRBD2 | TGTGCCAGCAGCCAAAGCGGGAGAGGAACCTACGAGCAGTACTTC | CASSQSGRGTYEQYF
TRBJ2-6 | TRBV4-2 | many | - | TGTGCCAGCAGCCAAGCTACCACTGACTCTGGGGCCAACGTCCTGACTTTC | CASSQATTDSGANVLTF
TRBJ2-3 | TRBV20-1 | few | TRBD2 | TGCAGTGCTAGCCGGACTAGCGGATTCACAGATACGCAGTATTTT | CSASRTSGFTDTQYF
TRBJ1-3 | TRBV7-6 | - | - | TGTGCCAGCAGCCCCACGCAGGGCAGAAACACCATATATTTT | CASSPTQGRNTIYF
TRBJ2-5 | TRBV15 | few | - | TGTGCCACCAGGACGGAAGAGACCCAGTACTTC | CATRTEETQYF
TRBJ1-1 | TRBV11-2 | - | - | TGTGCCAGCAGCTTAGCCGCATACACTGAAGCTTTCTTT | CASSLAAYTEAFF
TRBJ2-7 | TRBV2 | once | - | TGTGCCAGCAGCATAGAGGGGACCCCCCCCGAGCAGTACTTC | CASSIEGTPPEQYF
TRBJ2-1 | TRBV7-2 | few | - | TGTGCCAGCAGGATACGGGGTACCTCCTACAATGAGCAGTTCTTC | CASRIRGTSYNEQFF
TRBJ1-1 | TRBV20-1 | many | - | TGCAGTGCTAGGAGCATCGGACAAGCTTTCTTT | CSARSIGQAFF
TRBJ2-7 | TRBV20-1 | many | - | TGCAGTGCTAGAGCAGGCGGAAGCTCCTACGAGCAGTACTTC | CSARAGGSSYEQYF
TRBJ2-3 | TRBV20-1 | few | - | TGCAGTGCTTCTCAACCCTTGGGAGATATCACAGATACGCAGTATTTT | CSASQPLGDITDTQYF
TRBJ2-7 | TRBV20-1 | - | - | TGCAGTGCTAGAAGCATGAACTCCTACGAGCAGTACTTC | CSARSMNSYEQYF
TRBJ2-1 | TRBV7-8 | - | - | TGTGCCAGCAGCTTAGCATCCAGGGCTAGGGGGATGTTTACGTATGAGCAGTTCTTC | CASSLASRARGMFTYEQFF
TRBJ1-5 | TRBV6-2/TRBV6-3 | many | - | TGTGCCAGCAGAACATCGGAGAAGCCCCAGCATTTT | CASRTSEKPQHF
TRBJ2-1 | TRBV7-2 | - | TRBD2 | TGTGCCAGCAGCTTTTACAGCGGGAGGTTAAATGAGCAGTTCTTC | CASSFYSGRLNEQFF
TRBJ1-3 | TRBV20-1 | - | TRBD1 | TGCAGTGCTAGAGACCTTCGACAGGGGAGCTCTGGAAACACCATATATTTT | CSARDLRQGSSGNTIYF
TRBJ2-5 | TRBV24-1 | few | - | TGTGCCACCAGTGACCACAAGGAGACCCAGTACTTC | CATSDHKETQYF
TRBJ1-6 | TRBV7-2 | few | - | TGTGCCAGCAGCTCTAGGGGACAAGCACCCCTCCACTTT | CASSSRGQAPLHF
TRBJ2-7 | TRBV7-2 | - | - | TGTGCCAGCAGCGTAGGGCTCCCTTACGAGCAGTACTTC | CASSVGLPYEQYF
TRBJ1-1 | TRBV4-2 | - | TRBD1 | TGTGCCAGCAGCCCGACAGGGAGGTATACTGAAGCTTTCTTT | CASSPTGRYTEAFF
TRBJ2-3 | TRBV5-1 | few | - | TGCGCCAGCAGAATCCAGCCTAGCACAGATACGCAGTATTTT | CASRIQPSTDTQYF
TRBJ1-1 | TRBV5-1 | - | TRBD1 | TGCGCCAGCAGCCATGGGACAGGGTTTGAGAACACTGAAGCTTTCTTT | CASSHGTGFENTEAFF
TRBJ1-1 | TRBV7-8 | - | - | TGTGCCAGCAGCTTCACAGGGAATATGAACACTGAAGCTTTCTTT | CASSFTGNMNTEAFF
TRBJ1-1 | TRBV7-9 | few | - | TGTGCCAGCGGGGTCTGGGGCAGGGTACCTTTCTTT | CASGVWGRVPFF
TRBJ2-7 | TRBV5-1 | - | - | TGCGCCAGCCGGCAGTTACCCTACGAGCAGTACTTC | CASRQLPYEQYF
TRBJ1-1 | TRBV6-2/TRBV6-3 | few | - | TGTGCCAGCAGTCAACAGGGTATGACTGAAGCTTTCTTT | CASSQQGMTEAFF
TRBJ2-7 | TRBV7-2 | few | - | TGTGCCAGCAGCTTTTATGGGTGGAGGCAGTACTTC | CASSFYGWRQYF
TRBJ2-5 | TRBV20-1 | - | - | TGCAGTGCTAGTGACGGGACTCAAGAGACCCAGTACTTC | CSASDGTQETQYF
TRBJ2-5 | TRBV20-1 | - | TRBD2 | TGCAGTGCTAGCACTAGCGGGAGGGCAGGGGACTTC | CSASTSGRAGDF
TRBJ2-2 | TRBV20-1 | few | TRBD1 | TGCAGTGCCCACCGACAGGGAGGGGAGCTGTTTTTT | CSAHRQGGELFF
TRBJ1-2 | TRBV4-3 | many | - | TGCGCCAGCAGCCAAGATTCAGGGAGCTATGGCTACACCTTC | CASSQDSGSYGYTF
TRBJ2-1 | TRBV20-1 | few | TRBD1 | TGCAGTGCTAGAGTTGGGGGACAGGGGGCCGGGTTGGAGCAGTTCTTC | CSARVGGQGAGLEQFF
TRBJ2-1 | TRBV10-3 | few | TRBD2 | TGTGCCATCAGTGAGCGGGGGGGTGAAGATGAGCAGTTCTTC | CAISERGGEDEQFF
TRBJ1-2 | TRBV29-1 | - | - | TGCAGCGTTGACGGGCAGGGACATGGCTACACCTTC | CSVDGQGHGYTF
TRBJ1-4 | TRBV20-1 | few | - | TGCAGTGTTCGGACCTCCAGTGAAAAACTGTTTTTT | CSVRTSSEKLFF
TRBJ2-3 | TRBV7-9 | - | - | TGTGCCAGCAACCCTCTTTCAACAGATACGCAGTATTTT | CASNPLSTDTQYF
TRBJ2-1 | TRBV24-1 | many | - | TGTGCCACCAGTGACCTCCCGGCTAGGGACAATGAGCAGTTCTTC | CATSDLPARDNEQFF
TRBJ2-7 | TRBV20-1 | few | - | TGCAGTGCGTATAGGGACTCCAACTACGAGCAGTACTTC | CSAYRDSNYEQYF
TRBJ2-5 | TRBV7-2 | many | - | TGTGCCAGCAGCTTGAGGGTGACCCAGTACTTC | CASSLRVTQYF
TRBJ2-7 | TRBV4-2 | few | - | TGTGCCAGCAGCCAAGGGGTACAGGCCTACGAGCAGTACTTC | CASSQGVQAYEQYF